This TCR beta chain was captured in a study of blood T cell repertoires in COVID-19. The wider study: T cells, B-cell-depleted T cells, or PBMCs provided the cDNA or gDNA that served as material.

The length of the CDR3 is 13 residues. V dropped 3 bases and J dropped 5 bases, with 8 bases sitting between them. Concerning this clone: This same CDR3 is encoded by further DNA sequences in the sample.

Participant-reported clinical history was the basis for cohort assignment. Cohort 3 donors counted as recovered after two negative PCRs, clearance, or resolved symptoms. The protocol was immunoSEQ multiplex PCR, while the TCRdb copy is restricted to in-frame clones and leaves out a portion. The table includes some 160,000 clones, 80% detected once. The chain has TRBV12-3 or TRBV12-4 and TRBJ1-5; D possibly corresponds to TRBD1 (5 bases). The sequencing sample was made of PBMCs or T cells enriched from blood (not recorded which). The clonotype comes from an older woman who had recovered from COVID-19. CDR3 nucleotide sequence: TGTGCCAGCAGTTTGGGGGGATATCAGCCCCAGCATTTT. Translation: CASSLGGYQPQHF.